Each of the 24 T cell receptor beta chains below was sequenced from the same sample in a study of blood T cells in healthy people across ages. A sample-barcoded 5' primer and a J-beta primer mix were used in a second PCR of roughly 7 to 12 cycles. TCRdb used MiXCR to reprocess the 5' RACE reads, holding one entry per CDR3 protein. The sample holds approximately 810,000 distinct CDR3 sequences, under 30% seen once. Sequences were obtained from blood. The origin of the receptors is an elderly woman in good health.

The chain is built from TRBV5-5 and TRBJ2-7; 8 positions match TRBD1. CDR1 and CDR2 from the germline V gene are SGHKS and YYEKEE (reference sequence). The length of the CDR3 is 15 residues. With V trimmed by 4 bases and J by 12 bases, 18 bases remained unmatched. CDR3 sequence (DNA): TGTGCCAGCAGCGACGGGACAGGAGGCTTGGGGACCCGGTACTTC. Amino acid sequence: CASSDGTGGLGTRYF. Complete variable domain (other parts from reference TRBV5-5 and TRBJ2-7): DAGVTQSPTHLIKTRGQQVTLRCSPISGHKSVSWYQQVLGQGPQFIFQYYEKEERGRGNFPDRFSARQFPNYSSELNVNALLLGDSALYLCASSDGTGGLGTRYFGPGTRLTVT.

This clonotype was observed at least ten times. The V call is TRBV10-2, the J call TRBJ2-1; 8 positions agree with TRBD1. The length of the CDR3 is 13 residues. CDR1 WSHSY and CDR2 SAAADI come from the germline V gene. Trimming cost V 7 bases and J 8 bases; bases outside gene matches: 7. Written as DNA, the CDR3 is TGCGCCAGCACGGGACAGGTGTGGGATGAGCAGTTCTTC. This sequence encodes CASTGQVWDEQFF.

The chain couples TRBV28 to TRBJ2-1, with D possibly TRBD2 on 6 matching bases. Per the germline V gene, CDR1 is MDHEN and CDR2 is SYDVKM. The CDR3 sequence is 15 residues long. The V gene lost 6 bases and the J gene lost 5 bases, with 17 bases spanning the gap. CDR3: CASSPPRGEHNEQFF. Written as DNA, the CDR3 is TGTGCCAGCAGCCCCCCCCGCGGGGAACACAATGAGCAGTTCTTC.

Ten or more counts support this clonotype. The J gene is TRBJ2-7, the V gene TRBV24-1; TRBD1 aligns across 11 bases. CDR1 is KGHDR, CDR2 SFDVKD, per germline. After removal of 5 bases from V and 5 bases from J, the junction contained 7 bases not matched to a gene. The CDR3 covers 15 residues. CDR3 bases: TGTGCCACCAGTGGCTCGACGGGACAGGGGGACGAGCAGTACTTC. Translated, it gives CATSGSTGQGDEQYF.

The chain links TRBV19 to TRBJ2-3; D is uncertain. V lost 7 bases and J lost 0, with 14 bases in between. CDR1 LNHDA and CDR2 SQIVND come from the germline V gene (reference sequence). The CDR3 runs 15 residues. This CDR3 reads CASTNVALSTDTQYF. The CDR3 region has the DNA TGTGCCAGTACAAACGTCGCCCTTAGCACAGATACGCAGTATTTT.

This clonotype has just a few counts. The chain uses TRBV11-2 and TRBJ2-3; TRBD2 might be the D (5 bases). The CDR3 loop spans 14 amino acids. Germline V gene data show CDR1 as SGHAT and CDR2 as FQNNGV. V was shortened by 11 bases and J by 0 bases, with 15 bases between the two germline ends. The DNA for the CDR3 is TGTGCCGGAACCGGAGGTATTAGCACAGATACGCAGTATTTT. Its protein product is CAGTGGISTDTQYF.

On this clonotype itself: The junction and the germline gene differ at one end; a read error may be behind it. The J gene is TRBJ2-7, the V gene TRBV7-3; no clear D. The CDR3 has 14 amino acids. The V gene's germline CDR1 is SGHTA and CDR2 FQGTGA. CDR3 in amino acids: CASSFPGATYEQYF. The CDR3 DNA reads as TGCGCCAGCAGCTTCCCCGGAGCGACCTACGAGCAGTACTTC. The variable domain in full, with the rest retrieved from reference TRBV7-3 and TRBJ2-7, is GAGVSQTPSNKVTEKGKYVELRCDPISGHTALYWYRQSLGQGPEFLIYFQGTGAADDSGLPNDRFFAVRPEGSVSTLKIQRTERGDSAVYLCASSFPGATYEQYFGPGTRLTVT.

There are many counts of this clonotype. V is TRBV12-3 or TRBV12-4 and J is TRBJ1-1; 8 nucleotides match TRBD1. J was trimmed by 4 bases and V by 4 bases; bases with no gene match: 2. The CDR3 is made up of 13 amino acids. CDR3 DNA sequence: TGTGCCAGCAGTTACGACAGGGGCACTGAAGCTTTCTTT. The encoded protein is CASSYDRGTEAFF.

On this clonotype: It may be a read error: a sequence one base away is much more abundant. This chain uses TRBV20-1 with TRBJ2-7; 7 positions match TRBD2. CDR1 and CDR2 (germline): DFQATT, SNEGSKA (reference sequence). This CDR3 contains 14 residues. J was trimmed by 4 bases and V by 3 bases; bases with no gene match: 9. The DNA of the CDR3 is TGCAGTGCTAGGATCAGGCGGGAGTGTTACGAGCAGTACTTC. This codes for CSARIRRECYEQYF.

This clonotype was seen ten or more times. The rearrangement uses TRBV28 and TRBJ2-7, with unresolved D. Germline loops: CDR1 MDHEN, CDR2 SYDVKM. CDR3 size: 12 residues. Between the trimmed V and J ends, which lost 7 bases and 0 bases, there was a span of 7 bases. The CDR3 protein is CASIGNSYEQYF. The CDR3 region has the DNA TGTGCCAGCATAGGGAACTCCTACGAGCAGTACTTC.

This clonotype was observed a handful of times. The gene calls are TRBV20-1 and TRBJ2-7; D possibly matches TRBD1 or TRBD2 (6 bases each). The CDR3 covers 13 residues. The germline V gene encodes CDR1 DFQATT and CDR2 SNEGSKA (reference sequence). V was trimmed by 5 bases and J by 4 bases, leaving 15 bases between them. The CDR3 protein is CSAPSGATYEQYF. The CDR3 DNA reads as TGCAGTGCTCCCTCGGGGGCGACTTACGAGCAGTACTTC.

This clonotype was found a few times. The chain uses TRBV24-1 and TRBJ2-3; TRBD2 aligns across 14 bases. With V trimmed by 5 bases and J by 3 bases, 0 bases remained unmatched. This CDR3 spans 15 amino acids. Germline V gene data show CDR1 as KGHDR and CDR2 as SFDVKD. CDR3 amino acids: CATSGLAGGTDTQYF. CDR3 in DNA: TGTGCCACCAGTGGACTAGCGGGGGGGACAGATACGCAGTATTTT.

V usage is TRBV4-3 and J usage is TRBJ2-4, with 8 bases aligning to TRBD1. The J call is uncertain, as TRBJ2-7 better fits the DNA end. The CDR3 runs to 16 residues. Germline values: CDR1 LGHNA, CDR2 YSLEER. CDR3 residues: CASSQDSTGGSYEQYF. As DNA, the CDR3 is TGCGCCAGCAGCCAAGACTCCACAGGGGGCTCCTACGAGCAGTACTTC.

V is TRBV20-1 and J is TRBJ1-2; TRBD1 agrees at 7 bases. The V segment lost 7 bases and the J segment 4 bases; nucleotides outside the gene matches: 6. Germline V CDR1 and CDR2: DFQATT, SNEGSKA (reference sequence). The CDR3 runs to 12 residues. The CDR3 coding sequence is TGCAGTGTCCCGACAGGGAGCTATGGCTACACCTTC. Residues: CSVPTGSYGYTF.

In its sample, this clonotype was seen many times. The rearrangement uses TRBV3-1 and TRBJ2-1; tentative D call: TRBD1 (6 bases). Germline CDR1 and CDR2: LGHDT and YNNKEL (reference sequence). Trimming took 1 base from V and 5 from J, leaving 6 bases between them. The CDR3 runs 13 residues. CDR3 residues: CASSQGTDNEQFF. The CDR3 DNA sequence: TGTGCCAGCAGCCAAGGGACAGACAATGAGCAGTTCTTC.

Regarding this clonotype: This may stem from a read error, because a much larger clone lies one nucleotide away. The chain carries TRBV4-2 and TRBJ1-4; a possible D gene is TRBD1 (5 bases). This CDR3 comprises 15 residues. The V gene's germline CDR1 is LGHNA and CDR2 YNFKEQ. CDR3 coding DNA: TGTGTCAGCAGCCAGGGACGAATGATTAATGAAAAACTGTTTTTT. Its translation is CVSSQGRMINEKLFF.

This clonotype was detected only once. A read error is possible here, since a much larger clone lies one base away. This chain uses TRBV5-1 with TRBJ2-7; the D gene is possibly TRBD1 (5 bases). The end of the DNA aligns better with TRBJ2-5, so the J call may be wrong. Looked up from germline, CDR1 is SGHRS and CDR2 is YFSETQ. The CDR3 is 15 residues long. CDR3 DNA sequence: TGCGCCAGCAGTCTCGACAGCACCTCCCAAGAGACCCAGTACTTC. Protein sequence: CASSLDSTSQETQYF.

This clonotype was counted ten times or more. The chain links TRBV27 to TRBJ2-2, with 8 nucleotides matching TRBD1. CDR1 and CDR2 from the germline V gene are MNHEY and SMNVEV (reference sequence). The CDR3 covers 16 residues. The junction had 8 bases not matched to a gene; V was cut back by 5 bases and J by 3 bases. The DNA for the CDR3 is TGTGCCAGCAGTCCCCGATGGACAGGGCACACCGGGGAGCTGTTTTTT. It yields the protein CASSPRWTGHTGELFF.

V usage is TRBV7-2 and J usage is TRBJ1-2; D might be TRBD1 (6 bases). Germline V gene lookup returns CDR1 SGHTA and CDR2 FQGNSA. The V end lost 4 bases, the J end lost 0 bases, and 12 bases lay between the germline ends. The CDR3 is made up of 15 amino acids. CDR3 DNA: TGTGCCAGCAGCTCCGGGACACTCGCTAACTATGGCTACACCTTC. Its protein product is CASSSGTLANYGYTF. The whole variable domain, remainder taken from reference TRBV7-2 and TRBJ1-2, is GAGVSQSPSNKVTEKGKDVELRCDPISGHTALYWYRQSLGQGLEFLIYFQGNSAPDKSGLPSDRFSAERTGGSVSTLTIQRTQQEDSAVYLCASSSGTLANYGYTFGSGTRLTVV.

This clonotype occurred many times. The chain is built from TRBV5-1 and TRBJ2-7; D may match TRBD1 or TRBD2 (6 bases each). This CDR3 is built from 15 residues. Germline V gene lookup returns CDR1 SGHRS and CDR2 YFSETQ. The V and J ends lost 3 bases and 7 bases respectively, with 20 bases between them. CDR3 nucleotide sequence: TGCGCCAGCAGCTCCGGGGGCCCCGCTACGGGGGAGCAGTACTTC. Translated, it gives CASSSGGPATGEQYF.

There are a few counts of this clonotype. V is TRBV5-4 and J is TRBJ1-2; D possibly corresponds to TRBD1 (6 bases). Per the germline V gene, CDR1 is SGHNT and CDR2 is YYREEE (reference sequence). V lost 2 bases to trimming and J lost 5 bases, with 13 bases between them. The CDR3 runs to 14 residues. The CDR3 DNA follows: TGTGCCAGCAGCTTCGAGGAGAGGGGGTATGGCTACACCTTC. It translates to CASSFEERGYGYTF.

This clonotype was picked up many times. The V call is TRBV20-1, the J call TRBJ2-5, with 11 bases that match TRBD2. CDR1 DFQATT and CDR2 SNEGSKA come from the germline V gene (reference sequence). V dropped 0 bases and J dropped 5; count of bases not matched to a gene: 14. CDR3 length: 18 amino acids. CDR3 region: CSARDMGLAGGRGETQYF. CDR3 nucleotides: TGCAGTGCTAGAGATATGGGGCTAGCGGGGGGCCGGGGTGAGACCCAGTACTTC.

This clonotype was seen a handful of times. The chain uses TRBV7-2 and TRBJ1-6; no definite D call. The CDR3 has 16 amino acids. Germline CDR1 reads SGHTA; CDR2 reads FQGNSA. V lost 1 base and J lost 3, with 10 bases in between. Written as DNA, the CDR3 is TGTGCCAGCAGCTTAGGAGCCCTGGGCTATAATTCACCCCTCCACTTT. It specifies CASSLGALGYNSPLHF.

Only a few counts were recorded for this clonotype. The chain combines TRBV20-1 with TRBJ1-1; 7 bases agree with TRBD1. The V segment lost 5 bases and the J segment 1 base; nucleotides outside the gene matches: 4. The CDR3 spans 13 residues. The V gene's germline CDR1 is DFQATT and CDR2 SNEGSKA (reference sequence). CDR3 coding DNA: TGCAGTGCTCCGCGGACAGGGAACACTGAAGCTTTCTTT. Protein product: CSAPRTGNTEAFF.